These 18 T cell receptor beta chains originate from one sample sequenced in a study of cytomegalovirus exposure and HLA in healthy donors. Profiling relied on immunoSEQ multiplex PCR, and the TCRdb table lists in-frame clones only, not all of them. The sample has some 130,000 clones; about 83% are singletons. Sequenced material: PBMCs. These TCRs come from a woman in her twenties or thirties in good health and CMV-seronegative.

The chain has TRBV10-2 and TRBJ2-6, with 7 bases identical to TRBD1. V was clipped by 8 bases and J by 4 bases; unmatched bases: 5. In germline, CDR1 is WSHSY, CDR2 SAAADI. This CDR3 region has 14 residues. Here the CDR3 DNA reads TGCGCCAGCGGGGGACAGTCCGGGGCCAACGTCCTGACTTTC. Its protein product is CASGGQSGANVLTF.

The V and J genes are TRBV9 and TRBJ1-4; maybe TRBD1 (6 bases). From germline, CDR1 is SGDLS and CDR2 YYNGEE. The germline V and J ends were trimmed by 4 bases and 6 bases, with 10 bases remaining between them. The CDR3 is made up of 13 amino acids. The CDR3 sequence is CASSRGSYEKLFF. The CDR3 nucleotides are TGTGCCAGCAGCAGGGGGAGTTATGAAAAACTGTTTTTT.

The chain recombines TRBV7-8 with TRBJ2-7; 8 positions match TRBD2. The germline CDR1 and CDR2 sequences are SGHVS and FQNEAQ. V shed 1 base, J shed 2 bases, and the junction held 4 bases outside the gene matches. This CDR3 contains 15 residues. The CDR3 reads CASSLGRGDTYEQYF. The CDR3, as DNA: TGTGCCAGCAGCTTAGGGCGGGGGGACACCTACGAGCAGTACTTC.

There are a few counts of this clone. The CDR3: CASRYRGEQYF. CDR3 in DNA: TGTGCCAGCAGGTACAGGGGCGAGCAGTACTTC. This chain connects TRBV2 to TRBJ2-7; 7 bases are a match to TRBD1. Trimming at V came to 6 bases and at J to 6 bases, leaving 2 bases not matched to a gene. This CDR3 contains 11 residues. From germline, CDR1 is SNHLY and CDR2 FYNNEI.

The chain recombines TRBV27 with TRBJ1-1, with 7 bases identical to TRBD1. The V and J ends lost 8 bases and 0 bases, in that order; junction bases with no gene match: 6. Germline CDR1 reads MNHEY; CDR2 reads SMNVEV (reference sequence). The length of the CDR3 is 14 residues. In DNA form, the CDR3 reads TGTGCCAGCCGCCCCGGGACAGTGAACACTGAAGCTTTCTTT. As protein: CASRPGTVNTEAFF.

This sequence joins TRBV5-8 and TRBJ2-5; tentatively, D is TRBD1 (5 bases). The CDR3 loop spans 15 amino acids. V lost 2 bases and J lost 2, with 13 bases in between. Germline V gene lookup returns CDR1 SGHTS and CDR2 YDEGEE. CDR3 sequence: CASSLQQVKQETQYF. The DNA of the CDR3 is TGTGCCAGCAGCTTACAACAGGTGAAACAAGAGACCCAGTACTTC.

The rearrangement uses TRBV11-3 and TRBJ2-5, with D maybe TRBD1 (6 bases). CDR3 length: 13 amino acids. Germline V gene sequence: CDR1 SGHNT, CDR2 YENEEA. Between the trimmed V and J ends, which lost 5 bases and 0 bases, there was a span of 7 bases. Here the CDR3 reads CASSPGDQETQYF. The CDR3 DNA reads as TGTGCCAGCAGCCCAGGGGACCAAGAGACCCAGTACTTC.

In its sample, this clone was seen once. The chain uses TRBV5-1 and TRBJ2-2; weak D call: TRBD2 (5 bases). The germline gives CDR1 SGHRS, CDR2 YFSETQ. The CDR3 length is 16 residues. Between the trimmed V and J ends, which lost 3 bases and 3 bases, there was a span of 15 bases. The CDR3 sequence is CASSWTPSRDTGELFF. CDR3 in DNA: TGCGCCAGCAGCTGGACCCCTTCGAGGGACACCGGGGAGCTGTTTTTT. The whole variable domain, remainder taken from reference TRBV5-1 and TRBJ2-2, is KAGVTQTPRYLIKTRGQQVTLSCSPISGHRSVSWYQQTPGQGLQFLFEYFSETQRNKGNFPGRFSGRQFSNSRSEMNVSTLELGDSALYLCASSWTPSRDTGELFFGEGSRLTVL.

The CDR3 nucleotides read TGTGCCAGCAGCCCCCGGACAGATACTCAGCCCCAGCATTTT. Encoded protein: CASSPRTDTQPQHF. This chain connects TRBV6-1 to TRBJ1-5; possible D gene TRBD1, 6 bases. V lost 6 bases, J lost 6 bases, and 15 bases lay in between. The CDR3 extends over 14 amino acids. Germline loops: CDR1 MNHNS, CDR2 SASEGT.

The chain links TRBV4-1 to TRBJ2-7, with D perhaps matching TRBD1 (6 bases). With 5 bases removed from V and 0 bases from J, the gap between germline ends came to 14 bases. The germline V gene has CDR1 MGHRA and CDR2 YSYEKL. The CDR3 runs 15 residues. The CDR3 spells CASSETGSSSYEQYF. DNA of the CDR3: TGCGCCAGCAGCGAAACAGGGTCGAGCTCCTACGAGCAGTACTTC.

This chain links TRBV9 with TRBJ2-1, with unresolved D. V was shortened by 4 bases and J by 7 bases, with 18 bases between the two germline ends. Germline V gene data show CDR1 as SGDLS and CDR2 as YYNGEE. The CDR3 runs to 15 residues. The CDR3 DNA sequence: TGTGCCAGCAGCACCCGGATGGAAGCGTCAAATGAGCAGTTCTTC. It translates to CASSTRMEASNEQFF.

The genes are TRBV18 and TRBJ2-7, with 7 bases matching TRBD1. The J segment lost 0 bases and the V segment lost 5 bases, leaving 7 bases of the junction unmatched. The CDR3 extends over 15 amino acids. CDR1 and CDR2 from the germline V gene are KGHSH and LQKENI. The CDR3 region is CASSTGQASSYEQYF. The DNA for the CDR3 is TGTGCCAGCTCAACCGGACAGGCGAGCTCCTACGAGCAGTACTTC.

The rearrangement uses TRBV27 and TRBJ2-7, with 8 bases fitting TRBD1. This CDR3 region has 12 residues. V lost 4 bases to trimming and J lost 9 bases; unmatched junction nucleotides: 5. Germline CDR1 reads MNHEY; CDR2 reads SMNVEV (reference sequence). CDR3 region: CASSSQGAGQYF. The CDR3 nucleotides read TGTGCCAGCAGTTCCCAGGGGGCTGGGCAGTACTTC.

This clone was seen a handful of times. V is TRBV18 and J is TRBJ2-7, with D tentatively TRBD1 (6 bases). Germline lookup yields CDR1 KGHSH and CDR2 LQKENI. The CDR3 consists of 15 residues. The V gene lost 4 bases and the J gene lost 5 bases, with 18 bases spanning the gap. As DNA, the CDR3 is TGTGCCAGCTCACGGGGGCAGGGGAACCTGGACGAGCAGTACTTC. This codes for CASSRGQGNLDEQYF.

The chain couples TRBV10-3 to TRBJ1-1; D call uncertain. Germline V gives CDR1 ENHRY, CDR2 SYGVKD. V was trimmed by 0 bases and J by 1 base, leaving 9 bases between them. This CDR3 is built from 15 residues. CDR3 amino acids: CAISESSFGNTEAFF. In DNA, the CDR3 is TGTGCCATCAGTGAGTCGAGTTTTGGGAACACTGAAGCTTTCTTT.

The rearrangement links TRBV7-2 to TRBJ2-3, with a weak D call TRBD1 (5 bases). This CDR3 region has 15 residues. The V end was cut by 3 bases, the J end by 2 bases, with 12 bases between. Germline V gene lookup returns CDR1 SGHTA and CDR2 FQGNSA. The CDR3 protein is CASSLGRELTDTQYF. The CDR3 nucleotides are TGTGCCAGCAGCTTGGGCAGGGAACTCACAGATACGCAGTATTTT.

This sequence joins TRBV7-9 and TRBJ2-1, with 8 positions matching TRBD1. Germline assignment: CDR1 SEHNR and CDR2 FQNEAQ (reference sequence). With V trimmed by 5 bases and J by 11 bases, 14 bases remained unmatched. The CDR3 sequence is 15 residues long. The CDR3: CASSPWADREIQQFF. CDR3 DNA sequence: TGTGCCAGCAGCCCCTGGGCGGACAGGGAGATTCAGCAGTTCTTC.

The V call is TRBV13, the J call TRBJ1-2; unclear D gene. V was trimmed by 5 bases and J by 4 bases, leaving 17 bases between them. This CDR3 contains 15 residues. CDR1 is PRHDT, CDR2 FYEKMQ, per germline (reference sequence). CDR3: CASSRWLEGAYGYTF. The CDR3 bases are TGTGCCAGCAGCAGATGGCTTGAGGGTGCCTATGGCTACACCTTC.